The 6 T cell receptor beta chains below all came from one sample that was sequenced in a study of blood T cell repertoires in COVID-19. The table came from immunoSEQ multiplex PCR; TCRdb's copy has only in-frame clones and leaves some out. The sample shows 200,000 to 300,000 clones, more than 75% of them seen only once. The material sequenced was PBMCs or T cells enriched from blood (not recorded which). Source of these receptors: a woman aged 18-29 years who had recovered from COVID-19.

The chain carries TRBV7-6 and TRBJ2-7, with D maybe TRBD2 (6 bases). V lost 1 base and J lost 0, with 13 bases in between. CDR3 length: 16 amino acids. The V gene's germline CDR1 is SGHVS and CDR2 FNYEAQ. Written as DNA, the CDR3 is TGTGCCAGCAGCTTAGGTCCGGGAGTTGGCTCCTACGAGCAGTACTTC. The encoded protein is CASSLGPGVGSYEQYF.

Comments on this clone: One junction end disagrees with the germline gene, perhaps due to a read error. The rearrangement links TRBV7-8 to TRBJ2-7, with a weak D call TRBD2 (6 bases). This CDR3 is built from 13 residues. The V gene's germline CDR1 is SGHVS and CDR2 FQNEAQ. CDR3 DNA sequence: TGTGCCAGCAGCTTGTCCACAGGACTAAAAAGGGACTTC. Translation gives CASSLSTGLKRDF.

This clone was counted a single time. The chain employs TRBV24-1 and TRBJ2-5; TRBD1 matches 9 bases. Per germline, CDR1 KGHDR and CDR2 SFDVKD. This CDR3 is 19 amino acids long. V shed 4 bases, J shed 2 bases, and the junction held 16 bases outside the gene matches. Here the CDR3 DNA reads TGTGCCACCAGTGACTTTCGGACAGGGGACCAAAGGGCACAAGAGACCCAGTACTTC. Translation gives CATSDFRTGDQRAQETQYF.

The J gene is TRBJ1-1, the V gene TRBV30, with 8 bases that match TRBD1. This CDR3 is 14 amino acids long. With V trimmed by 0 bases and J by 5 bases, 5 bases remained unmatched. Germline-derived CDR1 and CDR2 are GTSNPN and SVGIG (reference sequence). The CDR3 loop reads CAWSVRDRGTEAFF. CDR3 DNA sequence: TGTGCCTGGAGTGTACGCGACAGGGGAACTGAAGCTTTCTTT.

This clone was counted between two and nine times. The chain joins TRBV27 to TRBJ1-5; 8 bases fit TRBD1. The CDR3 covers 14 residues. Germline V gene lookup returns CDR1 MNHEY and CDR2 SMNVEV (reference sequence). Trimming took 4 bases from V and 2 from J; bases not matched to a gene: 1. The CDR3 loop is CASSSTGGNQPQHF. CDR3 in DNA: TGTGCCAGCAGTTCGACAGGGGGCAATCAGCCCCAGCATTTT.

V gene TRBV7-9 combines with J gene TRBJ2-7; 7 bases fit TRBD1. The V and J ends lost 1 base and 5 bases, in that order; junction bases with no gene match: 8. Germline assignment: CDR1 SEHNR and CDR2 FQNEAQ (reference sequence). The CDR3 has 15 residues. The CDR3 reads CASSLEGRGYHEQYF. The DNA for the CDR3 is TGTGCCAGCAGCTTAGAGGGCAGGGGGTACCACGAGCAGTACTTC.